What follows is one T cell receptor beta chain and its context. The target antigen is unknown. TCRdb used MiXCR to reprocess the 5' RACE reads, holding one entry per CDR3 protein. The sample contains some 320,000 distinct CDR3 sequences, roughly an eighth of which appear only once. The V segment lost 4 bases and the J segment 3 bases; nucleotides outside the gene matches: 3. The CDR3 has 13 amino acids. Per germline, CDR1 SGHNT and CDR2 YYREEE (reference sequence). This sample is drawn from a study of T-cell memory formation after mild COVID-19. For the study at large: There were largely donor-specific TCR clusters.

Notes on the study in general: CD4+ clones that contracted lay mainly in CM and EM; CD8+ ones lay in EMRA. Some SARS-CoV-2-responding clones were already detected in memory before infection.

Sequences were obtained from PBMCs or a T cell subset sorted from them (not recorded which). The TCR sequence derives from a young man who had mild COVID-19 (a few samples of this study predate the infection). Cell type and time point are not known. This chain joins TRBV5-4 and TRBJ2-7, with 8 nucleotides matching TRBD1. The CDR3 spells CASSRTGNYEQYV. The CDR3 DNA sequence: TGTGCCAGCAGCCGGACAGGGAACTACGAGCAGTACGTC.